This is a list of T cell receptor beta chains from one sample in a study of T cell responses to AZD1222 COVID-19 vaccine. The assay was immunoSEQ multiplex PCR, and TCRdb's table has in-frame clones only and misses some. This table has some 130,000 clones, more than 80% appearing once. The sample here was peripheral blood, taken on day 0 of AZD1222 vaccination. The receptors derive from an adult in good health. CDR3s include the opening cysteine and the closing phenylalanine or tryptophan. A D gene is named only where the DNA matches it firmly.

>TRBD1|TRBJ2-2|TRBV19
CASSITGVNTGELFF
TGTGCCAGTAGTATTACAGGGGTGAACACCGGGGAGCTGTTTTTT
>.|TRBJ2-7|TRBV23-1
CASSQSGGAGYEQYF
TGCGCCAGCAGTCAATCGGGGGGGGCCGGGTACGAGCAGTACTTC
>TRBD1|TRBJ1-2|TRBV24-1
CATSGQGYGYTF
TGTGCCACCAGTGGACAGGGGTATGGCTACACCTTC
>.|TRBJ1-2|TRBV28
CASSLDTRSNYGYTF
TGTGCCAGCAGTTTAGATACTAGAAGCAACTATGGCTACACCTTC
>.|TRBJ1-5|TRBV6-6
CASSRLKGGDHQPQHF
TGTGCCAGCAGCCGACTCAAAGGCGGGGATCATCAGCCCCAGCATTTT
>.|TRBJ2-7|TRBV4-1
CASSRARGSYEQYF
TGCGCCAGCAGTCGGGCCCGAGGGTCCTACGAGCAGTACTTC
>.|TRBJ2-1|TRBV7-2
CASSESMKSVEQFF
TGTGCCAGCAGCGAAAGTATGAAGTCGGTGGAGCAGTTCTTC
>.|TRBJ1-3|TRBV2
CASSELGPLSPSGNTIYF
TGTGCCAGCAGTGAATTGGGACCTTTGAGTCCCTCTGGAAACACCATATATTTT
>.|TRBJ1-5|TRBV30
CAWNADTNQPQHF
TGTGCCTGGAACGCAGACACCAATCAGCCCCAGCATTTT
>TRBD2|TRBJ2-7|TRBV3-1/TRBV3-2
CASSLSGAYEQYF
TGTGCCAGCAGCCTGAGCGGGGCCTACGAGCAGTACTTC
>.|TRBJ2-2|TRBV7-3
CASSLTGGSPGELFF
TGTGCCAGCAGCTTAACAGGGGGATCGCCCGGGGAGCTGTTTTTT